A single sample gave rise to the 14 T cell receptor beta chains below, sequenced in a study of brain T cells in children with intractable seizures. The time point denotes: blood from clinic visit 5 months post-surgery; TSC patient then seizure free. The table came from immunoSEQ multiplex PCR; TCRdb's copy has only in-frame clones and leaves some out. Of about 340,000 clones listed, about 94% are singletons. The sequencing here drew on peripheral blood, taken 4 to 5 months after surgery. The receptors were gathered from a boy in the first two years of life with tuberous sclerosis and intractable seizures.

This sequence joins TRBV12-3 or TRBV12-4 and TRBJ2-1, with D unclear. The CDR3 has 13 amino acids. V lost 8 bases and J 10 bases, leaving 18 bases between the germline ends. The CDR3 nucleotides are TGTGCCAGCCTTGCACCGGGTTCAGGCGAGCAGTTCTTC. Its protein product is CASLAPGSGEQFF.

Written as DNA, the CDR3 is TGCGCCAGCAGCCAACAGGGTGCGGTGGCTGAAGCTTTCTTT. Amino acid sequence: CASSQQGAVAEAFF. J is TRBJ1-1 and V is TRBV5-1; tentative D call: TRBD1 (6 bases). V was trimmed by 4 bases and J by 6 bases, leaving 16 bases between them. CDR1 is SGHRS, CDR2 YFSETQ, per germline. There are 14 residues in the CDR3.

The genes are TRBV5-1 and TRBJ1-2, with TRBD1 matching 7 bases. V shed 2 bases and J 6 bases; nucleotides not matched to a gene: 1. This CDR3 is built from 12 residues. Germline CDR1 reads SGHRS; CDR2 reads YFSETQ. This CDR3 reads CASSLGGDGYTF. In nucleotides, the CDR3 is TGCGCCAGCAGCTTAGGGGGCGATGGCTACACCTTC.

This chain uses TRBV10-3 with TRBJ2-3; perhaps TRBD2 as D (6 bases). Trimming shortened V by 10 bases and J by 0 bases, and 17 bases separated the two germline ends. Germline V gene sequence: CDR1 ENHRY, CDR2 SYGVKD. The CDR3 has 15 amino acids. The CDR3 region is CATSGPGTSTDTQYF. The CDR3 coding sequence is TGTGCCACCTCCGGGCCCGGGACTAGCACAGATACGCAGTATTTT.

The chain has TRBV6-5 and TRBJ1-1; TRBD1 matches 7 bases. CDR3 length: 13 amino acids. Trimming cost V 6 bases and J 4 bases; bases outside gene matches: 5. Germline V lookup: CDR1 MNHEY, CDR2 SVGAGI. CDR3 DNA: TGTGCCAGCAGCAGAAAGGGGGCCACTGAAGCTTTCTTT. It translates to CASSRKGATEAFF.

The V gene is TRBV27, the J gene TRBJ2-3, with D perhaps matching TRBD2 (6 bases). The CDR3 is made up of 13 amino acids. The V and J ends lost 5 bases and 6 bases respectively, with 12 bases between them. Per germline, CDR1 MNHEY and CDR2 SMNVEV (reference sequence). For the CDR3, the DNA is TGTGCCAGCAGTCCGAGGGAGGCCGATACGCAGTATTTT. Its protein product is CASSPREADTQYF.

The chain carries TRBV24-1 and TRBJ2-7, with D uncertain. Trimming took off 3 bases at V and 5 bases at J, with 4 bases between the two ends. Germline loops: CDR1 KGHDR, CDR2 SFDVKD. The CDR3 covers 11 residues. CDR3 coding DNA: TGTGCCACCAGTGATGGAGACGAGCAGTACTTC. It codes for CATSDGDEQYF.

The genes are TRBV6-1 and TRBJ2-7; possible D gene TRBD1, 5 bases. The CDR3 has 16 residues. V was cut by 3 bases and J by 0 bases, with 15 bases left in between. Per the germline V gene, CDR1 is MNHNS and CDR2 is SASEGT. The CDR3 nucleotides read TGTGCCAGCAGTGATGGACACGCGGATTACTCCTACGAGCAGTACTTC. Translation gives CASSDGHADYSYEQYF.

The chain uses TRBV3-1 (or the pseudogene TRBV3-2) and TRBJ1-5; D ambiguous. Per germline, CDR1 LGHDT and CDR2 YNNKEL (reference sequence). Trimming stripped 3 bases from V and 0 bases from J, with 3 bases between. CDR3 length: 13 amino acids. CDR3 DNA: TGTGCCAGCAGCCAGATTAGCAATCAGCCCCAGCATTTT. It encodes CASSQISNQPQHF.

This clone was detected only a few times. This chain links TRBV19 with TRBJ2-7; TRBD2 matches at 8 bases. This CDR3 has 16 residues. Germline assignment: CDR1 LNHDA and CDR2 SQIVND (reference sequence). The ends lost 6 bases at V and 2 bases at J; junction bases unmatched: 12. The CDR3 reads CASSSNLAGPTYEQYF. The CDR3 region has the DNA TGTGCCAGTAGCAGTAACTTAGCGGGGCCTACCTACGAGCAGTACTTC.

The rearrangement joins TRBV6-5 to TRBJ2-7; D remains ambiguous. This CDR3 has 13 residues. Trimming cost V 2 bases and J 4 bases, with 9 bases left between them. Germline values: CDR1 MNHEY, CDR2 SVGAGI. The CDR3 DNA is TGTGCCAGCAGTTACGGAAAGAATTACGAGCAGTACTTC. Its translation is CASSYGKNYEQYF.

J is TRBJ1-6 and V is TRBV4-2; D uncertain. CDR3 length: 15 residues. The ends were cut back, 1 base at V and 8 bases at J, with 12 bases in the middle. Per germline, CDR1 LGHNA and CDR2 YNFKEQ. This CDR3 is CASSQVPVRDSPLHF. The CDR3 DNA reads TGTGCCAGCAGCCAAGTTCCGGTCCGGGATTCACCCCTCCACTTT.

The J gene is TRBJ2-7, the V gene TRBV5-1; 13 nucleotides agree with TRBD2. The germline CDR1 and CDR2 sequences are SGHRS and YFSETQ. The V gene end was trimmed by 4 bases and the J gene end by 2 bases; junction bases not matched to a gene: 6. The CDR3 covers 16 residues. The CDR3 DNA reads as TGCGCCAGCAGCACGACCACTAGCGGGAGGGCCTACGAGCAGTACTTC. It codes for CASSTTTSGRAYEQYF.

V gene TRBV6-1 combines with J gene TRBJ2-7, with D possibly matching TRBD2 (5 bases). The length of the CDR3 is 14 residues. Per the germline V gene, CDR1 is MNHNS and CDR2 is SASEGT. Trimming cost V 3 bases and J 3 bases, with 12 bases left between them. CDR3 protein: CASSEGSRDYEQYF. CDR3 DNA: TGTGCCAGCAGTGAGGGCTCGAGGGACTACGAGCAGTACTTC.